Listed below are T cell receptor beta chains from one sample, sequenced in a study of blood T cell repertoires in COVID-19. TCRdb's copy holds only in-frame clones and misses some; the assay was immunoSEQ multiplex PCR. The sample lists some 260,000 clones; 88% were seen once. The sample consisted of peripheral blood. The receptors shown here come from a human donor in a cohort sampled during active COVID-19. Each CDR3 is given with its conserved first and last residue. The order of the fields is D gene, clone size, V gene, J gene, CDR3 DNA, CDR3 protein. The D gene is left open where the match is weak. Some rows mark clone size as missing; the rest say once, few, many or name a class of expanded clone.

d_gene: NA
abundance: NA
v_gene: TRBV5-1
j_gene: TRBJ2-7
CDR3nt: TGCGCCAGCAGCGTGGACGGCTACGAGCAGTACTTC
CDR3aa: CASSVDGYEQYF

d_gene: TRBD2
abundance: NA
v_gene: TRBV5-1
j_gene: TRBJ2-5
CDR3nt: TGCGCCAGCAGCTGGGGGACTATCCTAGGGGAAGAGACCCAGTACTTC
CDR3aa: CASSWGTILGEETQYF

d_gene: TRBD2
abundance: NA
v_gene: TRBV3-1/TRBV3-2
j_gene: TRBJ2-1
CDR3nt: TGTGCCAGCAGCCTTAGCGGGGGAATCTCCTACAATGAGCAGTTCTTC
CDR3aa: CASSLSGGISYNEQFF

d_gene: NA
abundance: NA
v_gene: TRBV3-1/TRBV3-2
j_gene: TRBJ2-7
CDR3nt: TGTGCCAGCAGCCCAGAATTGAGTTGGAGAGACTACGAGCAGTACTTC
CDR3aa: CASSPELSWRDYEQYF

d_gene: TRBD2
abundance: NA
v_gene: TRBV10-3
j_gene: TRBJ2-3
CDR3nt: TGTGCCATCAGTGCGAGAACTAGCGGGACCACAGATACGCAGTATTTT
CDR3aa: CAISARTSGTTDTQYF

d_gene: TRBD2
abundance: NA
v_gene: TRBV15
j_gene: TRBJ2-7
CDR3nt: TGTGCCACCAGCAGGGGACTAGCGGGACGTGAGCAGTACTTC
CDR3aa: CATSRGLAGREQYF

d_gene: NA
abundance: NA
v_gene: TRBV7-6
j_gene: TRBJ2-7
CDR3nt: TGTGCCAGCAGCCCGACCGAAGCGGGTTATCGCTACGAGCAGTACTTC
CDR3aa: CASSPTEAGYRYEQYF

d_gene: NA
abundance: NA
v_gene: TRBV5-1
j_gene: TRBJ2-1
CDR3nt: TGCGCCAGCAGCTTGGTGGTGGGAGTAGTGTCGAATGAGCAGTTCTTC
CDR3aa: CASSLVVGVVSNEQFF

d_gene: NA
abundance: few
v_gene: TRBV7-3
j_gene: TRBJ2-1
CDR3nt: TGTGCCAGCAGCCAGGGACAATACAATGAGCAGTTCTTC
CDR3aa: CASSQGQYNEQFF

d_gene: NA
abundance: NA
v_gene: TRBV5-1
j_gene: TRBJ1-1
CDR3nt: TGCGCCAGCAGAGAGGGAAACACTGAAGCTTTCTTT
CDR3aa: CASREGNTEAFF

d_gene: NA
abundance: NA
v_gene: TRBV29-1
j_gene: TRBJ2-7
CDR3nt: TGCAGCGTTGCCCCACAGGGAAACGAGCAGTACTTC
CDR3aa: CSVAPQGNEQYF